These 20 T cell receptor beta chains were all obtained from the same sample, sequenced in a study of blood T cell repertoires in COVID-19. Only in-frame clones appear in the TCRdb table, and some are missing; sequencing was by immunoSEQ multiplex PCR. This sample has 450,000 to 600,000 clones, with 75% to 90% found just once. Sample: PBMCs or T cells enriched from blood (not recorded which). All receptors derive from a woman younger than 30 who had recovered from COVID-19.

This clone has just a few counts. This chain links TRBV9 with TRBJ1-2; TRBD1 might be the D (5 bases). CDR3 length: 14 residues. V shed 0 bases and J shed 2 bases, with 8 bases lying between them. The V gene's germline CDR1 is SGDLS and CDR2 YYNGEE. The CDR3 DNA sequence: TGTGCCAGCAGCGTAGGCGGGGGAAACTATGGCTACACCTTC. It translates to CASSVGGGNYGYTF. The whole variable domain, remainder taken from reference TRBV9 and TRBJ1-2, is DSGVTQTPKHLITATGQRVTLRCSPRSGDLSVYWYQQSLDQGLQFLIQYYNGEERAKGNILERFSAQQFPDLHSELNLSSLELGDSALYFCASSVGGGNYGYTFGSGTRLTVV.

The J gene is TRBJ2-5, the V gene TRBV7-2, with 11 positions matching TRBD2. Germline values: CDR1 SGHTA, CDR2 FQGNSA. The CDR3 length is 14 residues. V shed 5 bases, J shed 9 bases, and the junction held 8 bases outside the gene matches. The CDR3 is CASSKTSGGSSQYF. As DNA, the CDR3 is TGTGCCAGCAGCAAAACTAGCGGGGGTAGTTCCCAGTACTTC.

This chain joins TRBV12-3 or TRBV12-4 and TRBJ2-7; D gene ambiguous. The CDR3 has 13 residues. V dropped 5 bases and J dropped 3 bases, with 11 bases sitting between them. CDR3 sequence: CASSPLSGYEQYF. The CDR3 DNA reads as TGTGCCAGCAGTCCCTTGTCAGGCTACGAGCAGTACTTC.

This chain connects TRBV2 to TRBJ2-2; D remains unclear. The CDR3 is 17 residues long. Germline V gene sequence: CDR1 SNHLY, CDR2 FYNNEI. The germline V and J ends were trimmed by 1 base and 0 bases, with 12 bases remaining between them. CDR3 nucleotides: TGTGCCAGCAGTGAAGGTGGCTTCACCGCGAACACCGGGGAGCTGTTTTTT. It codes for CASSEGGFTANTGELFF.

The gene calls are TRBV5-4 and TRBJ1-3; D call uncertain. The V gene's germline CDR1 is SGHNT and CDR2 YYREEE (reference sequence). The CDR3 loop spans 15 amino acids. With 0 bases removed from V and 0 bases from J, the gap between germline ends came to 7 bases. In DNA form, the CDR3 reads TGTGCCAGCAGCTTGGGGGCCAACTCTGGAAACACCATATATTTT. It codes for CASSLGANSGNTIYF. Filled out from reference TRBV5-4 and TRBJ1-3, the complete variable domain reads ETGVTQSPTHLIKTRGQQVTLRCSSQSGHNTVSWYQQALGQGPQFIFQYYREEENGRGNFPPRFSGLQFPNYSSELNVNALELDDSALYLCASSLGANSGNTIYFGEGSWLTVV.

This chain joins TRBV9 and TRBJ1-5; 7 bases are a match to TRBD1. The CDR3 is 14 amino acids. After removal of 7 bases from V and 5 bases from J, the junction contained 9 bases not matched to a gene. Germline CDR1 is SGDLS and CDR2 is YYNGEE. In DNA, the CDR3 is TGTGCCAGCTCGGAAGGGGGCGCCCATCAGCCCCAGCATTTT. Residues: CASSEGGAHQPQHF.

V usage is TRBV4-1 and J usage is TRBJ1-3; TRBD1 might be the D (6 bases). The CDR3 loop spans 16 amino acids. Germline V gene data show CDR1 as MGHRA and CDR2 as YSYEKL. Trimming took off 4 bases at V and 4 bases at J, with 17 bases between the two ends. The CDR3 DNA sequence: TGCGCCAGCAGCCTCGAAGGGGGACTAGGAGGAAACACCATATATTTT. Its protein is CASSLEGGLGGNTIYF.

V is TRBV5-4 and J is TRBJ2-1; TRBD2 aligns across 10 bases. Germline lookup yields CDR1 SGHNT and CDR2 YYREEE (reference sequence). The V segment lost 4 bases and the J segment 4 bases; nucleotides outside the gene matches: 5. There are 15 residues in the CDR3. This CDR3 reads CASSASGGVYNEQFF. The CDR3 nucleotides are TGTGCCAGCAGCGCGAGCGGGGGGGTTTACAATGAGCAGTTCTTC.

The genes are TRBV20-1 and TRBJ1-2, with TRBD1 identical over 8 bases. The CDR3 loop spans 15 amino acids. The trim removed 3 bases at V and 6 bases at J, leaving 12 bases unmatched. Germline CDR1 DFQATT, CDR2 SNEGSKA (reference sequence). In DNA form, the CDR3 reads TGCAGTGCTAGTCGGGGGGCACAGGGGGGCGATGGCTACACCTTC. Translated: CSASRGAQGGDGYTF.

This rearrangement joins TRBV5-3 to TRBJ1-2, with TRBD1 identical over 7 bases. TRBV5-3 has ORF status, its function being uncertain. V gave up 6 bases and J gave up 3 bases; unmatched junction bases: 2. The CDR3 is 12 residues long. The CDR3 DNA reads as TGTGCCAGAATTCAGGGGGACTATGGCTACACCTTC. This gives the protein CARIQGDYGYTF.

For the CDR3, the DNA is TGTGCCAGTAGGATGCTACAGGGGGGGGATAATGAAAAACTGTTTTTT. Translated: CASRMLQGGDNEKLFF. The chain has TRBV19 and TRBJ1-4; 8 nucleotides agree with TRBD1. The CDR3 spans 16 residues. V lost 6 bases, J lost 4 bases, and 10 bases stayed unmatched. CDR1 and CDR2 from the germline V gene are LNHDA and SQIVND (reference sequence). The full variable domain, with the rest looked up from reference TRBV19 and TRBJ1-4, is DGGITQSPKYLFRKEGQNVTLSCEQNLNHDAMYWYRQDPGQGLRLIYYSQIVNDFQKGDIAEGYSVSREKKESFPLTVTSAQKNPTAFYLCASRMLQGGDNEKLFFGSGTQLSVL.

This clone was detected a few times. The gene calls are TRBV2 and TRBJ2-7; TRBD1 aligns across 7 bases. The CDR3 runs 15 residues. Losses at the gene ends were 4 bases for V and 4 bases for J; bases not matched to a gene: 10. The germline CDR1 and CDR2 sequences are SNHLY and FYNNEI. Here the CDR3 DNA reads TGTGCCAGCAGTGTAGCGACAGGGAAAGGGTACGAGCAGTACTTC. Protein sequence: CASSVATGKGYEQYF.

The chain uses TRBV2 and TRBJ1-2, with no clear D. Deletions cut 8 bases from V and 4 bases from J, with 11 bases between. Germline CDR1 reads SNHLY; CDR2 reads FYNNEI. CDR3 length: 12 residues. The CDR3 DNA sequence: TGTGCCAGCCAGAGGGCCAGCTATGGCTACACCTTC. As protein: CASQRASYGYTF. Together with reference TRBV2 and TRBJ1-2, the CDR3 gives the full variable domain: EPEVTQTPSHQVTQMGQEVILRCVPISNHLYFYWYRQILGQKVEFLVSFYNNEISEKSEIFDDQFSVERPDGSNFTLKIRSTKLEDSAMYFCASQRASYGYTFGSGTRLTVV.

The chain recombines TRBV5-1 with TRBJ1-1, with D possibly TRBD1 on 6 matching bases. Deletions cut 3 bases from V and 1 base from J, with 16 bases between. Germline V gives CDR1 SGHRS, CDR2 YFSETQ. The CDR3 is made up of 16 amino acids. The CDR3 DNA is TGCGCCAGCAGCTCCTCTCCGGGACATCAGAACACTGAAGCTTTCTTT. It yields the protein CASSSSPGHQNTEAFF.

The chain couples TRBV6-5 to TRBJ1-1, with 7 nucleotides matching TRBD1. After removal of 6 bases from V and 1 base from J, the junction contained 5 bases not matched to a gene. Germline V CDR1 and CDR2: MNHEY, SVGAGI. CDR3 length: 14 amino acids. Written as DNA, the CDR3 is TGTGCCAGCAGGTCGGGACAGACGAACACTGAAGCTTTCTTT. Its translation: CASRSGQTNTEAFF.

The chain has TRBV2 and TRBJ2-3; weak D call: TRBD2 (5 bases). V shed 8 bases and J shed 1 base, with 10 bases lying between them. The CDR3 length is 13 residues. Looked up from germline, CDR1 is SNHLY and CDR2 is FYNNEI. The CDR3 nucleotides are TGTGCCAGCGGTACACTAGGCACAGATACGCAGTATTTT. Amino acid sequence: CASGTLGTDTQYF.

Only a few counts were recorded for this clone. The chain is built from TRBV4-2 and TRBJ2-4; D unclear. Germline values: CDR1 LGHNA, CDR2 YNFKEQ. Trimming left V 1 base short and J 8 bases short, with 12 bases between. This CDR3 spans 14 amino acids. The chain's CDR3 is CASSQALTLDIQYF. In nucleotides, the CDR3 is TGTGCCAGCAGCCAAGCCCTTACCTTAGACATTCAGTACTTC.

As concerns this clone: Other DNA variants within this sample encode the same CDR3. The rearrangement links TRBV5-1 to TRBJ2-5; no reliable D call. This CDR3 is built from 13 residues. CDR1 and CDR2 (germline): SGHRS, YFSETQ. Trimming left V 1 base short and J 1 base short, with 5 bases between. CDR3 region: CASSLNIQETQYF. The CDR3 DNA reads TGCGCCAGCAGCTTGAACATCCAAGAGACCCAGTACTTC.

The chain recombines TRBV5-5 with TRBJ1-1; D is unclear. The CDR3 sequence is 15 residues long. CDR1 and CDR2 from the germline V gene are SGHKS and YYEKEE (reference sequence). V was cut by 5 bases and J by 0 bases, with 14 bases left in between. The CDR3 sequence is CASRLFGDMNTEAFF. The CDR3 DNA reads TGTGCCAGCAGGCTCTTCGGAGATATGAACACTGAAGCTTTCTTT.

In the case of this clone: The same CDR3 also results from other DNA sequences found in this sample. This chain connects TRBV12-3 or TRBV12-4 to TRBJ1-2; possibly TRBD1 for D (6 bases). V lost 5 bases to trimming and J lost 3 bases, with 10 bases between them. CDR3 length: 13 residues. The CDR3 region is CASSLDSYYGYTF. CDR3 bases: TGTGCCAGCAGTCTGGACAGTTACTATGGCTACACCTTC.